A few counts support the clone carrying this T cell receptor beta chain. What it binds is not known. This record comes from a study of cytomegalovirus exposure and HLA in healthy donors. At the level of the study: HLA-typed donors were the source of around 77 million unique TCRs held in an early data release. Whole-study results and caveats: Most TCR sequences proved rare, with some public TCRs found in many donors. Some TCR beta chains (more than 150 of them) were listed as cytomegalovirus-associated. High specificity and sensitivity for cytomegalovirus status were reported for the classifier.

With 60 Vbeta and 13 Jbeta primers, the PCR was carried out. This table comes from immunoSEQ multiplex PCR, and its TCRdb copy is limited to in-frame clones, with some not included. This sample has 160,000 or so clones, with approximately 80% found just once. The sequenced material came from PBMCs. This receptor was identified in a young man in good health and CMV-seronegative.

The CDR3 sequence: CSVGSGGAETQYF. The DNA of the CDR3 is TGCAGCGTAGGGAGCGGGGGGGCCGAGACCCAGTACTTC. V usage is TRBV29-1 and J usage is TRBJ2-5, with 10 nucleotides matching TRBD2. Losses at the gene ends were 6 bases for V and 5 bases for J; bases not matched to a gene: 6. The CDR3 is made up of 13 amino acids. Germline V lookup: CDR1 SQVTM, CDR2 ANQGSEA.